Each of the 3 T cell receptor beta chains below was sequenced from the same sample in a study of T cells expressing NK-cell markers. TCRdb reprocessed the 5' RACE reads and stores each CDR3 protein as one record, lacking DNA. The sample includes about 460,000 distinct CDR3 sequences. The sample comprised blood T cells: a sorted CD56 or NKG2C T cell subset, CD4+ or CD8+ T cells, or bulk PBMC T cells (not recorded which). The receptors were sampled from a woman aged 50 to 60 in good health.

The CDR3 reads CASSLYLAGFMNNEQFF. V gene TRBV5-1 combines with J gene TRBJ2-1; TCRdb's D call of TRBD2 is untestable without DNA. The CDR3 runs to 17 residues. Germline values: CDR1 SGHRS, CDR2 YFSETQ.

V is TRBV12-3 or TRBV12-4 and J is TRBJ1-2; TCRdb lists TRBD1, though no DNA is available to test this call. The CDR3 has 13 residues. CDR3 sequence: CASIHRGGYGYTF.

The chain uses TRBV19 and TRBJ1-5. Germline V gene data show CDR1 as LNHDA and CDR2 as SQIVND (reference sequence). CDR3 length: 15 amino acids. The CDR3: CASSTRTQGMQPQHF.